A selection of T cell receptor beta chains follows, all from one sample in a study of blood T cell repertoires in COVID-19. The protocol was immunoSEQ multiplex PCR, while the TCRdb copy is restricted to in-frame clones and leaves out a portion. Among hundreds of thousands of clones listed, around 90% were seen once. Sequencing input: peripheral blood. Source of these receptors: a woman between 18 and 29 years old who had recovered from COVID-19. Each CDR3 is given with its conserved first and last residue. D genes are given only for firm matches. Rows may omit the clone size; those that give it use once, few, many or a size class.

d_gene,v_gene,j_gene,abundance,CDR3aa,CDR3nt
.,TRBV10-3,TRBJ2-6,.,CAISYQGPGANVLTF,TGTGCCATCAGTTACCAGGGCCCTGGGGCCAACGTCCTGACTTTC
TRBD1,TRBV4-1,TRBJ1-5,.,CASSLTGVGQPQHF,TGCGCCAGCAGCCTTACAGGGGTCGGTCAGCCCCAGCATTTT
.,TRBV9,TRBJ2-1,.,CASSESPSGNEQFF,TGTGCCAGCAGCGAAAGTCCTTCGGGGAATGAGCAGTTCTTC
TRBD1,TRBV3-1/TRBV3-2,TRBJ1-3,.,CASSLRGGPGNTIYF,TGTGCCAGCAGCCTTCGAGGGGGCCCTGGAAACACCATATATTTT
TRBD2,TRBV3-1/TRBV3-2,TRBJ2-2,.,CASSLRTSGRPGELFF,TGTGCCAGCAGCCTTAGGACTAGCGGGAGACCCGGGGAGCTGTTTTTT
.,TRBV5-6,TRBJ1-1,.,CASSLAGGNTEAFF,TGTGCCAGCAGCTTGGCCGGCGGGAACACTGAAGCTTTCTTT
.,TRBV9,TRBJ2-2,once,CASSPTQGKNTGELFF,TGTGCCAGCAGCCCTACCCAGGGTAAGAACACCGGGGAGCTGTTTTTT
.,TRBV11-3,TRBJ2-5,.,CASSSSRGETQYF,TGTGCCAGCAGCTCCTCCCGGGGAGAGACCCAGTACTTC
TRBD1,TRBV5-4,TRBJ1-2,.,CASRRDRNYGYTF,TGTGCCAGCAGAAGGGACAGAAACTATGGCTACACCTTC
TRBD2,TRBV10-3,TRBJ2-3,once,CAISGTSGSMADTQYF,TGTGCCATCAGCGGGACTAGCGGGAGTATGGCGGATACGCAGTATTTT
.,TRBV5-1,TRBJ1-1,once,CASSLVVGGDTEAFF,TGCGCCAGCAGCTTGGTAGTAGGGGGGGACACTGAAGCTTTCTTT
.,TRBV30,TRBJ2-5,.,CAWSGGLIQETQYF,TGTGCCTGGAGTGGGGGACTGATACAAGAGACCCAGTACTTC
TRBD1,TRBV13,TRBJ1-2,.,CASSLKPTGDYGYTF,TGTGCCAGCAGCTTGAAACCCACAGGGGATTATGGCTACACCTTC
.,TRBV9,TRBJ2-3,.,CASSARGSTDTQYF,TGTGCCAGCAGCGCAAGGGGGTCCACAGATACGCAGTATTTT
.,TRBV29-1,TRBJ1-5,.,CSVTDTGGWPQHF,TGCAGCGTGACGGACACCGGGGGTTGGCCCCAGCATTTT
TRBD2,TRBV11-3,TRBJ2-1,.,CASSLVLSGPHNEQFF,TGTGCCAGCAGCTTGGTTCTTAGCGGGCCGCACAATGAGCAGTTCTTC
TRBD1,TRBV5-1,TRBJ1-1,once,CASTRQTGVGNTEAFF,TGCGCCAGCACCCGCCAGACAGGGGTCGGGAACACTGAAGCTTTCTTT
TRBD1,TRBV10-3,TRBJ2-1,.,CAISGTGQDNEQFF,TGTGCCATCTCCGGGACAGGGCAAGACAATGAGCAGTTCTTC
.,TRBV11-2,TRBJ1-1,.,CASSDRWRMNTEAFF,TGTGCCAGCAGCGACCGGTGGAGGATGAACACTGAAGCTTTCTTT
TRBD2,TRBV5-1,TRBJ2-3,.,CASSLGGLATDTQYF,TGCGCCAGCAGCTTGGGTGGACTAGCAACAGATACGCAGTATTTT
.,TRBV30,TRBJ1-2,.,CAWKAGARYGYTF,TGTGCCTGGAAAGCGGGGGCCCGCTATGGCTACACCTTC
.,TRBV12-5,TRBJ1-1,.,CASGLVLEAKNTEAFF,TGTGCTAGTGGTTTGGTACTAGAGGCTAAGAACACTGAAGCTTTCTTT
TRBD1,TRBV7-2,TRBJ1-1,.,CASSTTGVTEAFF,TGTGCCAGCAGCACGACAGGGGTCACTGAAGCTTTCTTT
.,TRBV4-1,TRBJ2-3,.,CASSQVLVKKATDTQYF,TGCGCCAGCAGCCAAGTTTTGGTCAAGAAAGCCACAGATACGCAGTATTTT
.,TRBV28,TRBJ1-1,.,CASSSPGNTEAFF,TGTGCCAGCAGTTCCCCCGGGAACACTGAAGCTTTCTTT
TRBD1,TRBV4-3,TRBJ2-5,.,CASSQGQGFQETQYF,TGCGCCAGCAGCCAAGGACAGGGTTTCCAAGAGACCCAGTACTTC
.,TRBV25-1,TRBJ1-4,.,CASSEYGRGLANEKLFF,TGTGCCAGCAGTGAATATGGCCGGGGGTTGGCTAATGAAAAACTGTTTTTT
.,TRBV29-1,TRBJ2-5,.,CSVEQALQETQYF,TGCAGCGTTGAACAGGCATTGCAAGAGACCCAGTACTTC
.,TRBV11-2,TRBJ2-3,.,CASSLDSAALVPGAEDTQYF,TGTGCCAGCAGCTTAGATTCTGCAGCTCTTGTGCCTGGAGCGGAAGATACGCAGTATTTT
TRBD1,TRBV6-1,TRBJ2-3,medium-sized,CASSEGQGPDTQYF,TGTGCCAGCAGTGAGGGACAGGGGCCAGATACGCAGTATTTT
TRBD2,TRBV5-1,TRBJ2-5,.,CASSPGLAGYQETQYF,TGCGCCAGCAGCCCGGGACTAGCGGGCTATCAAGAGACCCAGTACTTC
.,TRBV5-4,TRBJ1-4,.,CASSSGAGATNEKLFF,TGTGCCAGCAGCTCCGGCGCGGGGGCAACTAATGAAAAACTGTTTTTT
TRBD2,TRBV29-1,TRBJ2-1,once,CSVGLAGDRGGYNEQFF,TGCAGCGTTGGCCTAGCGGGAGACCGAGGAGGCTACAATGAGCAGTTCTTC
TRBD2,TRBV28,TRBJ2-1,.,CASSLAGGSYNEQFF,TGTGCCAGCAGTTTGGCGGGAGGGTCCTACAATGAGCAGTTCTTC
.,TRBV29-1,TRBJ2-5,.,CRKRSGPSSETQYF,TGCAGGAAGAGGTCAGGGCCATCATCGGAGACCCAGTACTTC
.,TRBV9,TRBJ1-2,.,CASSPPGRGYGYTF,TGTGCCAGCAGCCCCCCGGGCAGGGGCTATGGCTACACCTTC
TRBD2,TRBV13,TRBJ2-1,.,CASSRRLAGSYNEQFF,TGTGCCAGCAGCCGAAGACTAGCGGGAAGCTACAATGAGCAGTTCTTC
.,TRBV19,TRBJ2-1,.,CASSMSTGVHNEQFF,TGTGCCAGTAGTATGAGCACGGGAGTCCACAATGAGCAGTTCTTC
TRBD1,TRBV9,TRBJ1-2,.,CASSAGTGGLGYTF,TGTGCCAGCAGCGCCGGGACAGGGGGCCTCGGCTACACCTTC
.,TRBV29-1,TRBJ1-1,.,CSVGGGLETEAFF,TGCAGCGTGGGGGGGGGCCTGGAGACTGAAGCTTTCTTT
TRBD1,TRBV5-4,TRBJ1-2,.,CASVTGGAAYGYTF,TGTGCCAGCGTTACAGGGGGCGCGGCCTATGGCTACACCTTC
TRBD1,TRBV12-5,TRBJ1-5,.,CASGLVTQGDDQPQHF,TGTGCTAGTGGTTTGGTAACACAGGGGGACGATCAGCCCCAGCATTTT
TRBD2,TRBV10-3,TRBJ2-1,.,CATTGASGSHEQFF,TGTGCCACAACCGGGGCTAGCGGGAGCCATGAGCAGTTCTTC
.,TRBV5-1,TRBJ2-3,.,CASWPGDRTDTQYF,TGCGCCAGCTGGCCGGGGGACCGGACAGATACGCAGTATTTT
TRBD2,TRBV27,TRBJ2-1,.,CASSPNSGSRGDEQFF,TGTGCCAGCAGTCCTAACAGCGGGAGTCGGGGTGATGAGCAGTTCTTC
TRBD1,TRBV2,TRBJ2-1,.,CASTLLRGTGVGNEQFF,TGTGCCAGCACCCTCCTCCGAGGGACAGGGGTTGGCAATGAGCAGTTCTTC